The rows below give T cell receptor beta chains drawn from one sample of a study of identical twins. From the 5' RACE reads, TCRdb called clonotypes with MiXCR, one entry per CDR3 protein. The sample records fewer than 900,000 distinct CDR3 sequences, 18% being singletons. In addition, the sample was reused for a study of T cells expressing NK-cell markers.

Sequencing input: PBMCs. These TCRs come from a woman under 30 in good health. CDR3s include the opening cysteine and the closing phenylalanine or tryptophan. Each record gives: V gene, J gene, CDR3 protein.

v_gene: TRBV12-3/TRBV12-4
j_gene: TRBJ2-5
CDR3aa: CASSDKTQYF

v_gene: TRBV20-1
j_gene: TRBJ2-1
CDR3aa: CSASVRVGEQFF

v_gene: TRBV5-1
j_gene: TRBJ1-1
CDR3aa: CASSLTHRGQGEAFF

v_gene: TRBV6-1
j_gene: TRBJ2-7
CDR3aa: CASSGPGQHYEQYF

v_gene: TRBV20-1
j_gene: TRBJ2-3
CDR3aa: CSARDPSGGADTQYF

v_gene: TRBV12-3/TRBV12-4
j_gene: TRBJ1-1
CDR3aa: CASSLVPGDTEAFF

v_gene: TRBV15
j_gene: TRBJ1-5
CDR3aa: CATSTGSQPQHF

v_gene: TRBV29-1
j_gene: TRBJ2-7
CDR3aa: CSVEEVVAGEQYF

v_gene: TRBV6-2/TRBV6-3
j_gene: TRBJ1-5
CDR3aa: CASGHRDQPQHF

v_gene: TRBV6-1
j_gene: TRBJ2-7
CDR3aa: CASSSRLASSYEQYF

v_gene: TRBV7-2
j_gene: TRBJ1-4
CDR3aa: CASSAEQGARGEKLFF

v_gene: TRBV7-8
j_gene: TRBJ1-1
CDR3aa: CASSAQGQGTEAFF

v_gene: TRBV6-5
j_gene: TRBJ1-1
CDR3aa: CASSTRVNTEAFF

v_gene: TRBV5-1
j_gene: TRBJ2-1
CDR3aa: CASSFAGRGDEQFF

v_gene: TRBV5-1
j_gene: TRBJ1-1
CDR3aa: CASSLEGAGGVEAFF

v_gene: TRBV7-2
j_gene: TRBJ2-2
CDR3aa: CASSNRVRGRAGELFF

v_gene: TRBV20-1
j_gene: TRBJ2-1
CDR3aa: CSARVRHNEQFF

v_gene: TRBV12-3/TRBV12-4
j_gene: TRBJ1-5
CDR3aa: CASRRRGLGQPQHF

v_gene: TRBV6-2/TRBV6-3
j_gene: TRBJ1-5
CDR3aa: CASSYGPRPNQPQHF

v_gene: TRBV29-1
j_gene: TRBJ2-6
CDR3aa: CSVVQGFGGANVLTF

v_gene: TRBV28
j_gene: TRBJ1-2
CDR3aa: CASSLPGATGGWYGYTF

v_gene: TRBV12-3/TRBV12-4
j_gene: TRBJ1-2
CDR3aa: CASSREKGYTF

v_gene: TRBV7-9
j_gene: TRBJ2-1
CDR3aa: CASSSPLAGVDNEQFF

v_gene: TRBV12-3/TRBV12-4
j_gene: TRBJ2-7
CDR3aa: CASSSRSRGKSYEQYF

v_gene: TRBV10-3
j_gene: TRBJ2-1
CDR3aa: CAISYREADEQFF

v_gene: TRBV21-1
j_gene: TRBJ1-5
CDR3aa: CASNLTRSGNQPQHF

v_gene: TRBV10-3
j_gene: TRBJ2-5
CDR3aa: CAISVTIEETQYF

v_gene: TRBV20-1
j_gene: TRBJ2-3
CDR3aa: CSARDQDTQYF

v_gene: TRBV20-1
j_gene: TRBJ2-5
CDR3aa: CSAVQGKRRETQYF

v_gene: TRBV6-1
j_gene: TRBJ1-1
CDR3aa: CASRGRSVFEAFF

v_gene: TRBV6-5
j_gene: TRBJ2-1
CDR3aa: CASSYGNEQFF

v_gene: TRBV7-6
j_gene: TRBJ1-2
CDR3aa: CASSSDGVFNYGYTF

v_gene: TRBV7-2
j_gene: TRBJ2-7
CDR3aa: CASSAAYEQYF

v_gene: TRBV25-1
j_gene: TRBJ1-1
CDR3aa: CASSEIGQENTEAFF

v_gene: TRBV12-3/TRBV12-4
j_gene: TRBJ2-1
CDR3aa: CASSLGTGALDEQFF

v_gene: TRBV7-6
j_gene: TRBJ2-7
CDR3aa: CASSLGASGASYEQYF

v_gene: TRBV24-1
j_gene: TRBJ2-1
CDR3aa: CATSDPSGGADEQFF

v_gene: TRBV20-1
j_gene: TRBJ2-5
CDR3aa: CSASNRGQETQYF

v_gene: TRBV7-2
j_gene: TRBJ1-1
CDR3aa: CASSARQGDTEAFF

v_gene: TRBV20-1
j_gene: TRBJ2-3
CDR3aa: CSAREWTSGDTDTQYF

v_gene: TRBV12-3/TRBV12-4
j_gene: TRBJ1-2
CDR3aa: CASTRTRPPVGYTF

v_gene: TRBV20-1
j_gene: TRBJ1-3
CDR3aa: CSARRLSGNTIYF

v_gene: TRBV20-1
j_gene: TRBJ1-5
CDR3aa: CSARRDSNQPQHF

v_gene: TRBV3-1
j_gene: TRBJ2-1
CDR3aa: CASSQDMGTSYNEQFF

v_gene: TRBV9
j_gene: TRBJ2-2
CDR3aa: CASSPVGQGARTGELFF

v_gene: TRBV12-3/TRBV12-4
j_gene: TRBJ1-1
CDR3aa: CASSSVFLTETGLENTEAFF

v_gene: TRBV7-9
j_gene: TRBJ2-7
CDR3aa: CASSLAQGGSYEQYF

v_gene: TRBV7-9
j_gene: TRBJ2-5
CDR3aa: CASSLDWSQETQYF

v_gene: TRBV12-3/TRBV12-4
j_gene: TRBJ2-5
CDR3aa: CASSFRWKNREETQYF

v_gene: TRBV29-1
j_gene: TRBJ2-3
CDR3aa: CSVRRRETTDTQYF

v_gene: TRBV11-3
j_gene: TRBJ2-7
CDR3aa: CASSPEAGSYEQYF

v_gene: TRBV7-2
j_gene: TRBJ2-1
CDR3aa: CASSTHSRGNEQFF

v_gene: TRBV2
j_gene: TRBJ2-1
CDR3aa: CASNVRGGYNEQFF